This TCR beta chain was observed in a study of T cell changes during pregnancy in multiple sclerosis. TCRdb's table, derived via immunoSEQ multiplex PCR, lists solely in-frame clones and lacks some. The sample has roughly 80,000 clones, about 91% seen once. CDR1 MRHNA and CDR2 SNTAGT come from the germline V gene. Trimming removed 7 bases at V and 3 bases at J, with 9 bases between. This CDR3 comprises 12 residues. The chain carries TRBV6-4 and TRBJ2-5; D perhaps matches TRBD1 (5 bases). Sequences were derived from peripheral blood, sampled before pregnancy. The TCR comes from a female donor with multiple sclerosis, enrolled in a pregnancy study. CDR3 DNA: TGTGCCAGCACCACACAGGAAGAGACCCAGTACTTC. Its protein product is CASTTQEETQYF.